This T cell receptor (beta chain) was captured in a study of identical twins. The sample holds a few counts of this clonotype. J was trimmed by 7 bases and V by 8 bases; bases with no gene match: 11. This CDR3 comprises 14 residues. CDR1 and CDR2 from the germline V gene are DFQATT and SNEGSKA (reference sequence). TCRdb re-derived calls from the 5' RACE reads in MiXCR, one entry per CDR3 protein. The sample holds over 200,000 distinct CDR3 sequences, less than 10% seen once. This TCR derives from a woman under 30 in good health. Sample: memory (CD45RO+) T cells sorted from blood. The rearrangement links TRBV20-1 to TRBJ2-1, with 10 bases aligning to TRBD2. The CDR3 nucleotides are TGCAGTTTCCAACCTAGCGGGAGTATAAATGAGCAGTTCTTC. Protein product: CSFQPSGSINEQFF.